A single sample is the source of the 5 T cell receptor beta chains below, sequenced in a study of control samples from healthy donors and cancer patients (dated by TCRdb to 2020 to 2022). The library was built by means of the immunoSEQ multiplex PCR assay. TCRdb took this table from immuneACCESS and kept in-frame rearrangements with V and J called. Such tables lack part of the clones; where checked against another copy, unresolved V genes explain under half of the gap, and the rest is unexplained. The sample table holds about 140,000 clones, of which under 95% were seen once. The ten biggest clones cover more than 6.5% of the sample. Material: blood. The receptors were gathered from a man between 18 and 29 years old in good health.

The chain has TRBV7-9 and TRBJ2-2; D is perhaps TRBD2 (5 bases). The V and J ends lost 7 bases and 1 base respectively, with 16 bases between them. The CDR3 is made up of 16 amino acids. Germline loops: CDR1 SEHNR, CDR2 FQNEAQ (reference sequence). DNA for the CDR3: TGTGCCAGCAACAACGGGGAGCGATGGAACACCGGGGAGCTGTTTTTT. It encodes CASNNGERWNTGELFF.

DNA for the CDR3: TGTGCCAGCAGCCGCATACAGGGGACCGGGGAGCTGTTTTTT. Protein product: CASSRIQGTGELFF. This chain links TRBV14 with TRBJ2-2; TRBD1 matches 7 bases. CDR1 and CDR2 (germline): SGHDN, FVKESK. The V and J ends lost 4 bases and 5 bases, in that order; junction bases with no gene match: 4. The CDR3 spans 14 residues.

The chain employs TRBV14 and TRBJ2-3, with D possibly being TRBD2 (7 bases). CDR1 and CDR2 from the germline V gene are SGHDN and FVKESK. The V gene lost 4 bases and the J gene lost 4 bases, with 15 bases spanning the gap. There are 15 residues in the CDR3. As DNA, the CDR3 is TGTGCCAGCAGCCCCCGAGGAGGGGGGGCAGATACGCAGTATTTT. It is translated as CASSPRGGGADTQYF.

This clone was seen just once. The chain employs TRBV13 and TRBJ1-2; TRBD1 agrees at 11 bases. The CDR3 totals 15 residues. CDR1 PRHDT and CDR2 FYEKMQ come from the germline V gene (reference sequence). V was clipped by 2 bases and J by 6 bases; unmatched bases: 5. DNA for the CDR3: TGTGCCAGCAGCTTATACAGGGGACAGGGGGATGGCTACACCTTC. Protein product: CASSLYRGQGDGYTF. Complete variable domain (other parts from reference TRBV13 and TRBJ1-2): AAGVIQSPRHLIKEKRETATLKCYPIPRHDTVYWYQQGPGQDPQFLISFYEKMQSDKGSIPDRFSAQQFSDYHSELNMSSLELGDSALYFCASSLYRGQGDGYTFGSGTRLTVV.

The gene calls are TRBV6-4 and TRBJ1-5; no clear D gene. V was trimmed by 2 bases and J by 0 bases, leaving 5 bases between them. The CDR3 contains 14 residues. Germline CDR1 is MRHNA and CDR2 is SNTAGT. CDR3 in DNA: TGTGCCAGCAGTGACAGAGATAGCAATCAGCCCCAGCATTTT. As protein: CASSDRDSNQPQHF.